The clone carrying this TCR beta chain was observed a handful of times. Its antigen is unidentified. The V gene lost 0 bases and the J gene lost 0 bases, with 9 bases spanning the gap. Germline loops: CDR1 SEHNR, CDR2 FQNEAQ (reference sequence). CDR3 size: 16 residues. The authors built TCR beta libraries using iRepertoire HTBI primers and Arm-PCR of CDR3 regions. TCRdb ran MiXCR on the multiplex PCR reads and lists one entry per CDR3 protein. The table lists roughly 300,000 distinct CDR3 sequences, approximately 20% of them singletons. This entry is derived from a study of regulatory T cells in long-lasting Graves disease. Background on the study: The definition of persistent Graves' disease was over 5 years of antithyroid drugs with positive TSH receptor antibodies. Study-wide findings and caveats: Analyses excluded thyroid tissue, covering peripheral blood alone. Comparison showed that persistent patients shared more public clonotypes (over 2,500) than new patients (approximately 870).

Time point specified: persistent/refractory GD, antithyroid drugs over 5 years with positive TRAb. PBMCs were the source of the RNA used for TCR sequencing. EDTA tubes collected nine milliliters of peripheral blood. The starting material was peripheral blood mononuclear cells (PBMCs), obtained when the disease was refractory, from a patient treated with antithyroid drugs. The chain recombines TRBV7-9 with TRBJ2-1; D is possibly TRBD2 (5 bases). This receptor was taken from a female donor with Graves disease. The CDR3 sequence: CASSLAADISYNEQFF. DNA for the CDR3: TGTGCCAGCAGCTTAGCAGCGGATATCTCCTACAATGAGCAGTTCTTC. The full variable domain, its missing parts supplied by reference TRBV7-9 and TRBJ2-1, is DTGVSQNPRHKITKRGQNVTFRCDPISEHNRLYWYRQTLGQGPEFLTYFQNEAQLEKSRLLSDRFSAERPKGSFSTLEIQRTEQGDSAMYLCASSLAADISYNEQFFGPGTRLTVL.